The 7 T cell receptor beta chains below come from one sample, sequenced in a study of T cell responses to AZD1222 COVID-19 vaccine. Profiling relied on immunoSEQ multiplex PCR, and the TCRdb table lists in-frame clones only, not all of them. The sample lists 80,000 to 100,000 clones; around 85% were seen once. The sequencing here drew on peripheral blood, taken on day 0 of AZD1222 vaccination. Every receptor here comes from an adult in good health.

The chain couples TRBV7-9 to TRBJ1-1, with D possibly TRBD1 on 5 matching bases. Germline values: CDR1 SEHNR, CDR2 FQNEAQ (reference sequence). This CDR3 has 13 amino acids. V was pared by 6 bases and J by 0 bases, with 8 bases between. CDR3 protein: CASSRQMNTEAFF. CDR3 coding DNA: TGTGCCAGCAGTAGACAGATGAACACTGAAGCTTTCTTT.

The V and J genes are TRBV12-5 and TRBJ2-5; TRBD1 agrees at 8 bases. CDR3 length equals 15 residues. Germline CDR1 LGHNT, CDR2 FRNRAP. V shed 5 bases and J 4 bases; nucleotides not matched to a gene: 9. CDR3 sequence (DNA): TGTGCTAGTGGTCCCCGGACAGGGATTGGAGAGACCCAGTACTTC. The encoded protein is CASGPRTGIGETQYF.

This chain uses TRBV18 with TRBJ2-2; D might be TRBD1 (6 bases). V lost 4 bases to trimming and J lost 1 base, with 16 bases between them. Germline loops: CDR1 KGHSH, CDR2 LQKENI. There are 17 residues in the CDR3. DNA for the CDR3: TGTGCCAGCTCACAAATGAGCACAGGGAAGAACACCGGGGAGCTGTTTTTT. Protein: CASSQMSTGKNTGELFF.

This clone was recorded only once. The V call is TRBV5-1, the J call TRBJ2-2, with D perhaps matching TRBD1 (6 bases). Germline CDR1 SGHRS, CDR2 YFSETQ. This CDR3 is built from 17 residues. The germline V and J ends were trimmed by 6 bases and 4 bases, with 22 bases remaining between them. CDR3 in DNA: TGCGCCAGCACACCTACCGCCGGGACACTCGGCACCGGGGAGCTGTTTTTT. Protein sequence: CASTPTAGTLGTGELFF. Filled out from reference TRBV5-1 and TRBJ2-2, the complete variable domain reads KAGVTQTPRYLIKTRGQQVTLSCSPISGHRSVSWYQQTPGQGLQFLFEYFSETQRNKGNFPGRFSGRQFSNSRSEMNVSTLELGDSALYLCASTPTAGTLGTGELFFGEGSRLTVL.

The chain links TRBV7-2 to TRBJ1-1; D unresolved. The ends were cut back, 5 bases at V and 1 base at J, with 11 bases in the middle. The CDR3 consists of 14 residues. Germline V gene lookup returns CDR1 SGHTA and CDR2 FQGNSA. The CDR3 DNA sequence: TGTGCCAGCAGCGGTCATATGGCGAACACTGAAGCTTTCTTT. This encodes CASSGHMANTEAFF.

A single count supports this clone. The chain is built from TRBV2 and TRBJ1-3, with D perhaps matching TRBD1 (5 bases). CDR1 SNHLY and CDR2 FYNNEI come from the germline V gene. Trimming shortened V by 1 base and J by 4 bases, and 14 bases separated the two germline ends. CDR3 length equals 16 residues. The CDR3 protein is CASSEVGVADGNTIYF. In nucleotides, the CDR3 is TGTGCCAGCAGTGAAGTGGGGGTAGCGGACGGAAACACCATATATTTT.

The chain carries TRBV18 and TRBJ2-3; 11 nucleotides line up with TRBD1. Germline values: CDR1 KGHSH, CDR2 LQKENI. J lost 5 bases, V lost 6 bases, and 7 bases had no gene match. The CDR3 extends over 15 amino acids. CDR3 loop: CASSRTGTGGDTQYF. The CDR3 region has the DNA TGTGCCAGCTCTAGGACCGGGACAGGGGGAGATACGCAGTATTTT.